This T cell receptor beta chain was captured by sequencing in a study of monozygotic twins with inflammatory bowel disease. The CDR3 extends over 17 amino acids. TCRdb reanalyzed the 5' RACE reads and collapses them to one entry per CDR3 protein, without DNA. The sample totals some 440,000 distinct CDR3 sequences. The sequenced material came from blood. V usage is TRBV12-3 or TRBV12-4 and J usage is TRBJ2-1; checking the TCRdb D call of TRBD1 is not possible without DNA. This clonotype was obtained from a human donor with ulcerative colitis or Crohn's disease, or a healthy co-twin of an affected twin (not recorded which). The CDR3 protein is CASSRGGQPSSYNEQFF.